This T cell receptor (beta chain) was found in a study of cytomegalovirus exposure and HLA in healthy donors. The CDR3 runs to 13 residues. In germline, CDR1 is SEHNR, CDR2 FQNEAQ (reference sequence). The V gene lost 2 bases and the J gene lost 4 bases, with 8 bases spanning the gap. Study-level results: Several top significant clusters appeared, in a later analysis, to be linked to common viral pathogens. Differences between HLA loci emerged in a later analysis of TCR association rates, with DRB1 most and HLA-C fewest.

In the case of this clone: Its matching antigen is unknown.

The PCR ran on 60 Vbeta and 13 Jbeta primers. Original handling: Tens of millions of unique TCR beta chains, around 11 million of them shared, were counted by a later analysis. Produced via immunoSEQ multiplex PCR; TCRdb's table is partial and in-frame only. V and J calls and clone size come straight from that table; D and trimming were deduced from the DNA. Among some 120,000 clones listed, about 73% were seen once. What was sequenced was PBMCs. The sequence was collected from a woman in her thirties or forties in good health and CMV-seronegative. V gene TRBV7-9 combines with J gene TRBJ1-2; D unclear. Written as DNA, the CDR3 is TGTGCCAGCAGCTTATGGGAGGGCTATGGCTACACCTTC. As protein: CASSLWEGYGYTF.